The 3 T cell receptor beta chains below all came from one sample that was sequenced in a study of blood T cell repertoires in COVID-19. Measured with immunoSEQ multiplex PCR; TCRdb has only the in-frame clones, and not every one. The sample yields about 140,000 clones, around 89% seen once. Sample: peripheral blood. Source of these receptors: a woman of 80 years or more with acute or convalescent COVID-19.

The chain links TRBV29-1 to TRBJ1-1, with D tentatively TRBD1 (6 bases). Germline V gene data show CDR1 as SQVTM and CDR2 as ANQGSEA. The CDR3 is made up of 12 amino acids. Between the trimmed V and J ends, which lost 8 bases and 0 bases, there was a span of 10 bases. CDR3 coding DNA: TGCAGCCCTGGACAGCTGAACACTGAAGCTTTCTTT. Translating it yields CSPGQLNTEAFF.

The chain joins TRBV7-9 to TRBJ2-5; tentative D call: TRBD2 (5 bases). This CDR3 is built from 13 residues. Per the germline V gene, CDR1 is SEHNR and CDR2 is FQNEAQ (reference sequence). The V and J ends lost 5 bases and 5 bases respectively, with 12 bases between them. CDR3 loop: CASSRGSQETQYF. The CDR3 region has the DNA TGTGCCAGCAGCCGAGGGTCCCAGGAGACCCAGTACTTC.

The chain couples TRBV29-1 to TRBJ2-5; no firm D call. Trimming took off 0 bases at V and 5 bases at J, with 7 bases between the two ends. This CDR3 is 12 amino acids long. Germline V gene lookup returns CDR1 SQVTM and CDR2 ANQGSEA. Written as DNA, the CDR3 is TGCAGCGTTGAAGAGGGCTGGGAGACCCAGTACTTC. Protein sequence: CSVEEGWETQYF.